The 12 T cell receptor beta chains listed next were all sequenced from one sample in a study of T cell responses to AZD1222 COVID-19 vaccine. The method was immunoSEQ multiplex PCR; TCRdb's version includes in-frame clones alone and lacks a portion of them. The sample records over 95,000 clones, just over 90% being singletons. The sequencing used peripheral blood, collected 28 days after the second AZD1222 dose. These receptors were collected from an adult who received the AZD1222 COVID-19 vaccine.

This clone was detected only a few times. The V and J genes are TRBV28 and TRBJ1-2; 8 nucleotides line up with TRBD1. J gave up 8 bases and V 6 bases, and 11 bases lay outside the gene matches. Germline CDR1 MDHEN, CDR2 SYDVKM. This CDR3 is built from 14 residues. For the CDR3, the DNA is TGTGCCAGCAGCTCCTCCGGACAGGGCCAGGGCTACACCTTC. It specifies CASSSSGQGQGYTF.

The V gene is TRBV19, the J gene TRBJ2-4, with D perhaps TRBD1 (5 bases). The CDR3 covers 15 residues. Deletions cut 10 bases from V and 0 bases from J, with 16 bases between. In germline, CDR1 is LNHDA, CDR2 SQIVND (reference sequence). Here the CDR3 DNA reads TGTGCCACCAAGACAGCCCTACTAGCCAAAAACATTCAGTACTTC. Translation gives CATKTALLAKNIQYF.

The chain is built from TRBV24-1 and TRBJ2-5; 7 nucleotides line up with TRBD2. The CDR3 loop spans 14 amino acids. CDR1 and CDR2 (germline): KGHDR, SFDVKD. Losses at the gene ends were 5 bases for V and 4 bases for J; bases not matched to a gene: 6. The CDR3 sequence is CATSVPPGGETQYF. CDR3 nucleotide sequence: TGTGCCACCAGTGTCCCGCCGGGGGGAGAGACCCAGTACTTC.

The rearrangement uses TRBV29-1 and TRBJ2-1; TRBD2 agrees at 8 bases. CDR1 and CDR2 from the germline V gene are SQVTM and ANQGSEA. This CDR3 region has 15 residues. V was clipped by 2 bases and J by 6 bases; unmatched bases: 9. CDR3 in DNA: TGCAGCGTTGAAATCGCTAGCGGGCTTTTCAATGAGCAGTTCTTC. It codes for CSVEIASGLFNEQFF.

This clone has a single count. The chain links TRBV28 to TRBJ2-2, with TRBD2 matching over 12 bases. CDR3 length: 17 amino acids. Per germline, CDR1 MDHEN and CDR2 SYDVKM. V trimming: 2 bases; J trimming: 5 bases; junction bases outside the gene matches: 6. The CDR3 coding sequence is TGTGCCAGCAGTTTAATACTAGCGGGAGGACGTACCGGGGAGCTGTTTTTT. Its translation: CASSLILAGGRTGELFF.

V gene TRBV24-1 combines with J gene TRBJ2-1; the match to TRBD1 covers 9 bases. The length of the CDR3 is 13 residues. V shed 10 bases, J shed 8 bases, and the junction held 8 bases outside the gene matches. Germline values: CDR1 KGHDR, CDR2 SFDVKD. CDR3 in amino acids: CATPGTGTYEQFF. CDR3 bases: TGTGCCACACCCGGGACAGGGACTTATGAGCAGTTCTTC.

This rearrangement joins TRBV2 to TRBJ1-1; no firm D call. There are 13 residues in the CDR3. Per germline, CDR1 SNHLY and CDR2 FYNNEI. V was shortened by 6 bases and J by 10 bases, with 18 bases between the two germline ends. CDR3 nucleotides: TGTGCCAGCAGACAGTCGGGCGGTACTCGAGCTTTCTTT. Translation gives CASRQSGGTRAFF. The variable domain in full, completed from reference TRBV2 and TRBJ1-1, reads EPEVTQTPSHQVTQMGQEVILRCVPISNHLYFYWYRQILGQKVEFLVSFYNNEISEKSEIFDDQFSVERPDGSNFTLKIRSTKLEDSAMYFCASRQSGGTRAFFGQGTRLTVV.

The CDR3 DNA follows: TGTGCCAGTAGGGGACACGCAACTAATGAAAAACTGTTTTTT. It yields the protein CASRGHATNEKLFF. The V gene is TRBV19, the J gene TRBJ1-4; D might be TRBD1 (6 bases). The CDR3 has 14 residues. V shed 6 bases and J shed 0 bases, with 8 bases lying between them. Germline assignment: CDR1 LNHDA and CDR2 SQIVND (reference sequence).

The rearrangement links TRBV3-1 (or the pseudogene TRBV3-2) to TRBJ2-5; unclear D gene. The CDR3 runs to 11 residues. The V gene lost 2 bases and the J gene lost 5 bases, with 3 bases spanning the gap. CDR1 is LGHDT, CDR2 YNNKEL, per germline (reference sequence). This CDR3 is CASSQRETQYF. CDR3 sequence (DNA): TGTGCCAGCAGCCAACGGGAGACCCAGTACTTC.

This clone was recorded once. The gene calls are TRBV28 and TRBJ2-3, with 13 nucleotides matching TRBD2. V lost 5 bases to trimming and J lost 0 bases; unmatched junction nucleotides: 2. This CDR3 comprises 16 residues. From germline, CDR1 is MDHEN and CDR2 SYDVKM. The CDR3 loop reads CASSATSGRSTDTQYF. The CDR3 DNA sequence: TGTGCCAGCAGTGCGACTAGCGGGAGGAGCACAGATACGCAGTATTTT.

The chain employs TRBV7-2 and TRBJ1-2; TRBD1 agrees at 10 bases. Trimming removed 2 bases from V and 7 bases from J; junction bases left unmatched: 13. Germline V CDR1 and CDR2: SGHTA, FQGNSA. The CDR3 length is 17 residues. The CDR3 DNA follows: TGTGCCAGCAGCTTATCTAGAGGACAGGGGGGAAGGGGTGGCTACACCTTC. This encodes CASSLSRGQGGRGGYTF.

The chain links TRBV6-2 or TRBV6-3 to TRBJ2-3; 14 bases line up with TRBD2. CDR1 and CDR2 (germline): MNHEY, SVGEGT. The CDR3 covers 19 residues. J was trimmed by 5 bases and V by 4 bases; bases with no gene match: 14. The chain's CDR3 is CASSSKRPTSGRAGDTQYF. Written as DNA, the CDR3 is TGTGCCAGCAGTTCGAAAAGACCGACTAGCGGGAGGGCCGGAGATACGCAGTATTTT.